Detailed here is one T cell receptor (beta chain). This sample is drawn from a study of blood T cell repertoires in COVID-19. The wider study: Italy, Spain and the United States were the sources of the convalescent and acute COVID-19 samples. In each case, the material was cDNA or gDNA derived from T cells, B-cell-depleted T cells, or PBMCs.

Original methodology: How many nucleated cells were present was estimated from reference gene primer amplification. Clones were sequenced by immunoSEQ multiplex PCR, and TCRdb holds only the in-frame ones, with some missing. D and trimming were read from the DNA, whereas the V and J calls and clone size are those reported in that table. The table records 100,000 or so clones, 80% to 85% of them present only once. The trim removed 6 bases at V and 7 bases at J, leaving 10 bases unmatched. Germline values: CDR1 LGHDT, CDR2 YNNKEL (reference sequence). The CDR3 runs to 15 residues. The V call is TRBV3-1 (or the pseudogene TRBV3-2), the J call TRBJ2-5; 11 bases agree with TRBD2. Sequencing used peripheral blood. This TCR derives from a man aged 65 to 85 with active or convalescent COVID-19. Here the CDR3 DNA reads TGTGCCAGCAGTATTATAGCGGGGGGGCCTCGGACCCAGTACTTC. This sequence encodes CASSIIAGGPRTQYF.